These T cell receptor beta chains were read from a single sample in a study of beta chain features in type 1 diabetes. This table comes from immunoSEQ multiplex PCR, and its TCRdb copy is limited to in-frame clones, with some not included. The repertoire holds 430,000 or so clones, with approximately 10% as singletons. The sequencing input was naive CD4+ T cells from blood. These receptors all stem from a woman between 18 and 29 years old in good health. Each CDR3 is given with its conserved first and last residue. A D gene is named only where the DNA matches it firmly. Expanded clones are given a class, and other clones once, few, many or no size at all.

-	few	TRBV4-3	TRBJ1-1	TGCGCCAGCAGCCAAGGACGTCAGGTGAACACTGAAGCTTTCTTT	CASSQGRQVNTEAFF
TRBD2	few	TRBV19	TRBJ2-1	TGTGCCAGTAGTATTTTTGGCCGGGGGGACAATGAGCAGTTCTTC	CASSIFGRGDNEQFF
TRBD1	few	TRBV19	TRBJ2-7	TGTGCCAGTAGTCCCCTCCCGGGACAGGCCTCTAGGGAGCAGTACTTC	CASSPLPGQASREQYF
TRBD1	-	TRBV6-6	TRBJ1-1	TGTGCCAGCAGTTACACAGGGGTGACTGAAGCTTTCTTT	CASSYTGVTEAFF
-	-	TRBV5-4	TRBJ2-3	TGTGCCAGCAGCCTCCGGTACAACACAGATACGCAGTATTTT	CASSLRYNTDTQYF
-	-	TRBV7-9	TRBJ1-6	TGTGCCAGCAGCTTATTGGCCGGGGGGAATTCACCCCTCCACTTT	CASSLLAGGNSPLHF
-	few	TRBV21-1	TRBJ2-7	TGTGCCAGCAGCCTAAGTGTGGCGGGAAGAGAATTAGGCGAGCAGTACTTC	CASSLSVAGRELGEQYF
-	few	TRBV2	TRBJ1-2	TGTGCCAGCAGGGAACAAATGAGATATGGCTACACCTTC	CASREQMRYGYTF
-	-	TRBV7-2	TRBJ2-5	TGTGCCAGCAGCTTAGGGTACCATCGGGAGACCCAGTACTTC	CASSLGYHRETQYF
-	few	TRBV4-3	TRBJ2-4	TGCGCCAGCAGCCAACCACCCCCGGGGTCCAAAAACATTCAGTACTTC	CASSQPPPGSKNIQYF
-	few	TRBV4-3	TRBJ2-7	TGCGCCAGCAGCCAAAAAACAGGTACCTACGAGCAGTACTTC	CASSQKTGTYEQYF
-	-	TRBV10-3	TRBJ1-5	TGTGCCATCAGTGGAACCAATCAGCCCCAGCATTTT	CAISGTNQPQHF
-	-	TRBV25-1	TRBJ2-2	TGTGCCAGCAATCTCAATTCCGGGGAGCTGTTTTTT	CASNLNSGELFF
-	-	TRBV20-1	TRBJ2-1	TGCAGTGCTAGGATGTACAATGAGCAGTTCTTC	CSARMYNEQFF
-	-	TRBV4-3	TRBJ1-2	TGCGCCAGCAGCCAAGATGTGGCCGGGCCCACTCCCGGCTACACCTTC	CASSQDVAGPTPGYTF
-	-	TRBV7-9	TRBJ2-1	TGTGCCAGCAGCTATCGACAAGAGCAGTTCTTC	CASSYRQEQFF
-	few	TRBV20-1	TRBJ1-5	TGCAGTGCTAAGGGTCAGCCCCAGCATTTT	CSAKGQPQHF
-	-	TRBV29-1	TRBJ2-3	TGCAGCGTTGAAGATCCCGGGACGAGAGATACGCAGTATTTT	CSVEDPGTRDTQYF
-	once	TRBV19	TRBJ1-2	TGTGCCAGTACCAGACAGGTACTTAACTATGGCTACACCTTC	CASTRQVLNYGYTF
TRBD2	-	TRBV7-2	TRBJ2-7	TGTGCCAGCAGTATACTGGGACTAGCGGAGACTTACGAGCAGTACTTC	CASSILGLAETYEQYF
-	-	TRBV9	TRBJ1-2	TGTGCCAGCAGCGTAGCTACAGGCCCCTATGGCTACACCTTC	CASSVATGPYGYTF
-	few	TRBV14	TRBJ2-5	TGTGCCAGCAGCCAAGAAGGGCCACAAGAGACCCAGTACTTC	CASSQEGPQETQYF
-	few	TRBV6-9	TRBJ1-4	TGTGCCAGCAGCCGACCGGGGGGCGGGAAAAAACTGTTTTTT	CASSRPGGGKKLFF
-	few	TRBV5-1	TRBJ2-7	TGCGCCAGCAGCTTAACCTCCGACTACGAGCAGTACTTC	CASSLTSDYEQYF
-	-	TRBV5-1	TRBJ1-1	TGCGCCAGCAGCTTGTCCCCCGGGAACACTGAAGCTTTCTTT	CASSLSPGNTEAFF
-	-	TRBV15	TRBJ2-5	TGTGCCACCAGCAGACCGCTAGCAAAGACCCAGTACTTC	CATSRPLAKTQYF
-	few	TRBV28	TRBJ2-3	TGTGCCAGCAGTAGGCAAGATACGCAGTATTTT	CASSRQDTQYF